Sequencing of this T cell receptor beta chain was carried out in a study of blood T cell repertoires in COVID-19 (dated by TCRdb to 2020 to 2021). The study in broad terms: Samples covering the acute and convalescent phases of COVID-19 were provided by collaborators in the United States, Italy and Spain. The material from the prospective study consisted of cDNA or gDNA derived from T cells, B-cell-depleted T cells, or PBMCs. Deeply sampled blood TCRbeta repertoires from subjects exposed to, actively infected with, or recovered from COVID-19 were included in the dataset. The repertoires were released in a freely available public database intended as a resource for research on the immune response to SARS-CoV-2. Samples came from the ongoing ImmuneRACE study (first 160 participants) plus 1,254 subjects from 6 global collaborators. The sample metadata nearly always contained a de-identified subject ID, COVID-19 status, age in years and sex. Where available, HLA class I and class II types were obtained from metadata supplied by the sample provider rather than from assay-based typing.

Summary of the overall study and its limitations: The amount of clinical and demographic metadata varied by source and participant and was provided uncurated.

Samples from volunteer blood donors who had recovered from COVID-19 were contributed by a second Seattle source. Each collaborating institution followed its own protocols to collect whole blood in K2EDTA tubes. For TCRbeta analysis, collaborators shipped samples as frozen whole blood, isolated PBMCs, or DNA extracted from either of those sample types. The germline V gene (reference sequence) gives CDR1 as GTSNPN and CDR2 as SVGIG. Spanning cysteine to phenylalanine, the CDR3 consists of 13 amino acids. Only the CDR3 portion is preserved as DNA: 39 bases, with reading frame beginning at the first base. The junction carries 14 bases between V and J, which are trimmed by 0 bases and 11 bases respectively. A remark on this clone: The clone's antigen remains unknown. No base qualities exist here, and no much larger clone lies one base off it.

TCRbeta CDR3 regions were amplified from genomic DNA by means of the immunoSEQ Assay, a bias-controlled multiplex PCR. The original pipeline was this. Within the assay, amplification of reference gene primers was used to estimate how many nucleated cells each sample contained. To quantify the absolute abundance of each unique TCRbeta CDR3 rearrangement, sequence reads were collapsed and filtered. Productive Simpson clonality was computed per sample as the square root of Simpson's diversity index over productive rearrangements. TCRdb's version of the immuneACCESS table is confined to in-frame rearrangements and falls short of the full clone set. An unresolved V gene accounts for under half of the shortfall where checked; the remainder is of unknown origin. The V and J calls and clone size are taken from that table; D and trimming were inferred from the DNA. The sample profile shows 220,000 or so clones; 80% to 85% of them were found once. 3% to 3.5% of the sample rests with the top ten.

The sequenced sample was peripheral blood. The V and J segments used are TRBV30 and TRBJ1-3, with the D gene not confidently named. This sequence originates from a woman younger than 45 who had recovered from COVID-19. The CDR3 corresponds to CAWSVRDGVSIYF. The bases are TGTGCCTGGAGTGTACGTGACGGAGTTTCCATATATTTT.